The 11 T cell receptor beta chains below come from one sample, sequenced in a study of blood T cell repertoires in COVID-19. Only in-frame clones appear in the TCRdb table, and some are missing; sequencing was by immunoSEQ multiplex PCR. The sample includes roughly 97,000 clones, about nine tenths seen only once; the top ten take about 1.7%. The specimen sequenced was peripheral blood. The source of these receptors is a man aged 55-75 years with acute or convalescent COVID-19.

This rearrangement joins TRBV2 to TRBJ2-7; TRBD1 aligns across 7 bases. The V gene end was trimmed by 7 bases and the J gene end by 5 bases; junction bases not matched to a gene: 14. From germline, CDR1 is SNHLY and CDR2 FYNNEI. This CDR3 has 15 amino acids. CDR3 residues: CASIMATGRTDEQYF. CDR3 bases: TGTGCCAGCATCATGGCGACAGGGCGCACCGACGAGCAGTACTTC. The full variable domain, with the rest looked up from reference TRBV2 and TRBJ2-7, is EPEVTQTPSHQVTQMGQEVILRCVPISNHLYFYWYRQILGQKVEFLVSFYNNEISEKSEIFDDQFSVERPDGSNFTLKIRSTKLEDSAMYFCASIMATGRTDEQYFGPGTRLTVT.

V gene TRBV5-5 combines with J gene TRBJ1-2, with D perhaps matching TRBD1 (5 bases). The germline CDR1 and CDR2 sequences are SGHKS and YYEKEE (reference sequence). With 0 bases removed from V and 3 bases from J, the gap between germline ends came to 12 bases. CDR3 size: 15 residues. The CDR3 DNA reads TGTGCCAGCAGCTTGGGACCGGCGGGGGACTATGGCTACACCTTC. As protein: CASSLGPAGDYGYTF.

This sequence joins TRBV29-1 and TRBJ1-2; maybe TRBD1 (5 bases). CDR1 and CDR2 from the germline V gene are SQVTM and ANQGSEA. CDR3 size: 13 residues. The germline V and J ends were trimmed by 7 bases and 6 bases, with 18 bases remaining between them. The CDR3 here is CSAGGVGGDGYTF. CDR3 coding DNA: TGCAGCGCCGGGGGGGTCGGCGGCGATGGCTACACCTTC.

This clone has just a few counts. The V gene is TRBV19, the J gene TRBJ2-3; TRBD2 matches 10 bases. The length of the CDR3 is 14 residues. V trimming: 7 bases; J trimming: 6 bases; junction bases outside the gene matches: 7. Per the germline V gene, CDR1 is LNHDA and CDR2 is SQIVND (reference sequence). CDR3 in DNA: TGTGCCAGTACAAGCGGGGGGGCTTCCGATACGCAGTATTTT. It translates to CASTSGGASDTQYF.

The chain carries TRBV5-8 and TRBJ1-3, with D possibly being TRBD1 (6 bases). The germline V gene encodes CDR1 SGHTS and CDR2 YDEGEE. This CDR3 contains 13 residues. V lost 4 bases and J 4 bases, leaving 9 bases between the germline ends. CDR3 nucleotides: TGTGCCAGCAGCCGGGACATCGGAAACACCATATATTTT. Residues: CASSRDIGNTIYF. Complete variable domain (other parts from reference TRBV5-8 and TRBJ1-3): EAGVTQSPTHLIKTRGQQATLRCSPISGHTSVYWYQQALGLGLQFLLWYDEGEERNRGNFPPRFSGRQFPNYSSELNVNALELEDSALYLCASSRDIGNTIYFGEGSWLTVV.

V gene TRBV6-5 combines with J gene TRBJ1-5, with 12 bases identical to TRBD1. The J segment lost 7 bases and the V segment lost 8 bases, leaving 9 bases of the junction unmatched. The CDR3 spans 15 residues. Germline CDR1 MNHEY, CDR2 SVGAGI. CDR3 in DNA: TGTGCCAGCCGCAAAGGGACAGGGGGCGAGCAGCCCCAGCATTTT. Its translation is CASRKGTGGEQPQHF.

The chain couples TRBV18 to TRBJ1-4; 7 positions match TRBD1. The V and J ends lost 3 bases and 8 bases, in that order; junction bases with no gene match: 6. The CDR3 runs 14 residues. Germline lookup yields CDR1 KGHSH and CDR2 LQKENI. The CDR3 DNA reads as TGTGCCAGCTCACCGACAGGGAGCTCGGAAAAACTGTTTTTT. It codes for CASSPTGSSEKLFF.

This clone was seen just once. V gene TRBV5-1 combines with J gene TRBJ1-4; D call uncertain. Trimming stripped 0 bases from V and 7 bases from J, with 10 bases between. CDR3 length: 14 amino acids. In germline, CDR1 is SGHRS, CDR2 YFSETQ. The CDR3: CASSLASGSEKLFF. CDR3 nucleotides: TGCGCCAGCAGCTTGGCGTCTGGGAGTGAAAAACTGTTTTTT.

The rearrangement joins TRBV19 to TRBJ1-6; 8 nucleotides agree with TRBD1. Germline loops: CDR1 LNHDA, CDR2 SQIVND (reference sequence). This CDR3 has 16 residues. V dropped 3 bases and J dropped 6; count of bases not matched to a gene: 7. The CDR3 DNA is TGTGCCAGTAGTATTTGGACAGGGCTCCTTAATTCACCCCTCCACTTT. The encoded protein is CASSIWTGLLNSPLHF.

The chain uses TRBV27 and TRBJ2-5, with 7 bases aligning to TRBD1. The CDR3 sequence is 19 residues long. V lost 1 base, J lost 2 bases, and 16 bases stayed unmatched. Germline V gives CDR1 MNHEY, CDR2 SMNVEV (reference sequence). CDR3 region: CASSLLGPGTAKDQETQYF. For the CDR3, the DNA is TGTGCCAGCAGTTTATTGGGACCCGGGACAGCAAAAGATCAAGAGACCCAGTACTTC.

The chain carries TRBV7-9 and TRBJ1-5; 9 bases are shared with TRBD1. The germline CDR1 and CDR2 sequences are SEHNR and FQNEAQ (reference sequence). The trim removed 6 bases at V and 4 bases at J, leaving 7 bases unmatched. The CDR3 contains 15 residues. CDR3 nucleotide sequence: TGTGCCAGCAGATCCGGGACAGGGTCAAATCAGCCCCAGCATTTT. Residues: CASRSGTGSNQPQHF.